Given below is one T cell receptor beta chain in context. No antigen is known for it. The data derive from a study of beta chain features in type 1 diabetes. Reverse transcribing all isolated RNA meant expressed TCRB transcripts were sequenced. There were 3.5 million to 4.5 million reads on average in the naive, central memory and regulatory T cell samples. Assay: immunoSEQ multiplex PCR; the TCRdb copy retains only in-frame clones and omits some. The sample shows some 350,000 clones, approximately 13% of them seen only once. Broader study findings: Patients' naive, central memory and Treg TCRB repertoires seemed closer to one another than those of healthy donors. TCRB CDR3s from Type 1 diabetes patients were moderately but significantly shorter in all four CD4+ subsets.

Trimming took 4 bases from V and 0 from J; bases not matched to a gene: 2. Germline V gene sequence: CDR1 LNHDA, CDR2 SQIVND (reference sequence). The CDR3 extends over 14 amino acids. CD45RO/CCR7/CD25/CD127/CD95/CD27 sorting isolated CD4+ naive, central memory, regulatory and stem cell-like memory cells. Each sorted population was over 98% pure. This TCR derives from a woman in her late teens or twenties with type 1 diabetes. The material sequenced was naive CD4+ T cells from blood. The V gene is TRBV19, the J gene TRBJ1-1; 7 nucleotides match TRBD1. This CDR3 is CASSTGTVNTEAFF. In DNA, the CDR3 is TGTGCCAGTAGTACCGGGACAGTGAACACTGAAGCTTTCTTT.